This passage covers 5 T cell receptor beta chains from one sample sequenced in a study of blood T cell repertoires in COVID-19 (dated by TCRdb to 2020 to 2021). The library relied on the immunoSEQ multiplex PCR assay. Here the immuneACCESS table is served through TCRdb, limited to in-frame sequences with V and J called. Missing clones are a known gap in these copies; in checked studies unresolved V genes cover under half, and the rest lacks a known reason. The sample table holds 200,000 to 250,000 clones, of which approximately 86% were seen once. Together, the top ten hold under 9% of the sample. Sequenced sample: peripheral blood. The source is a woman in her 70s with active or convalescent COVID-19.

CDR3 loop: CSGSGGNTDTQYF. CDR3 nucleotides: TGCAGCGGCAGCGGGGGTAACACAGATACGCAGTATTTT. The rearrangement uses TRBV29-1 and TRBJ2-3, with TRBD2 matching over 8 bases. Looked up from germline, CDR1 is SQVTM and CDR2 is ANQGSEA. The CDR3 spans 13 residues. The V and J ends lost 7 bases and 2 bases, in that order; junction bases with no gene match: 5.

The chain joins TRBV24-1 to TRBJ1-2, with 8 bases aligning to TRBD1. The CDR3 contains 11 residues. Looked up from germline, CDR1 is KGHDR and CDR2 is SFDVKD. V lost 12 bases and J lost 8; bases outside the gene matches: 7. The CDR3 loop reads CAAGTGWGYTF. As DNA, the CDR3 is TGTGCCGCCGGGACAGGCTGGGGCTACACCTTC.

The chain is built from TRBV6-5 and TRBJ1-1, with 7 bases fitting TRBD1. The CDR3 is 14 amino acids. Germline V gives CDR1 MNHEY, CDR2 SVGAGI. Trimming removed 5 bases from V and 10 bases from J; junction bases left unmatched: 13. CDR3 residues: CASSHPGGKGVAFF. The CDR3 DNA sequence: TGTGCCAGCAGTCACCCAGGGGGTAAGGGGGTAGCTTTCTTT.

This clone was found once. The V and J genes are TRBV18 and TRBJ2-5; D is unresolved. Germline V gene data show CDR1 as KGHSH and CDR2 as LQKENI. The CDR3 loop spans 14 amino acids. Trimming pared 6 bases from V and 2 bases from J, leaving 13 bases between. CDR3 sequence (DNA): TGTGCCAGCTCCAGAGCGAACGGTCAAGAGACCCAGTACTTC. Amino acids: CASSRANGQETQYF.

This rearrangement joins TRBV5-1 to TRBJ2-6; TRBD1 aligns across 10 bases. J gave up 2 bases and V 4 bases, and 6 bases lay outside the gene matches. CDR1 and CDR2 from the germline V gene are SGHRS and YFSETQ. This CDR3 has 17 amino acids. The CDR3 is CASSRTGGLPGANVLTF. The CDR3 DNA reads as TGCGCCAGCAGCCGGACAGGGGGTCTCCCTGGGGCCAACGTCCTGACTTTC.